The 24 T cell receptor beta chains presented below share a single source sample, sequenced in a study of blood T cell repertoires in COVID-19. Sequencing used immunoSEQ multiplex PCR; TCRdb keeps in-frame clones, though not all of them. Seen here are 250,000 to 350,000 clones, approximately 88% observed once, and the top ten hold 5.5% to 8.5%. Sequencing was done on a sample of peripheral blood. The receptors originated from a young woman who had recovered from COVID-19.

This chain joins TRBV5-6 and TRBJ1-6; a weak D match, TRBD1 (6 bases). Per the germline V gene, CDR1 is SGHDT and CDR2 is YYEEEE. The CDR3 has 19 residues. Trimming shortened V by 0 bases and J by 0 bases, and 16 bases separated the two germline ends. The CDR3: CASSLGPARGGSYNSPLHF. As DNA, the CDR3 is TGTGCCAGCAGCTTGGGACCCGCTAGAGGGGGCTCCTATAATTCACCCCTCCACTTT.

The V and J genes are TRBV5-1 and TRBJ1-2; the match to TRBD1 covers 7 bases. The germline V gene encodes CDR1 SGHRS and CDR2 YFSETQ. V gave up 3 bases and J gave up 4 bases; unmatched junction bases: 6. The CDR3 totals 14 residues. This chain's CDR3 is CASSYETGFYGYTF. The CDR3 DNA reads as TGCGCCAGCAGCTACGAGACAGGGTTCTATGGCTACACCTTC.

The chain recombines TRBV4-1 with TRBJ1-6; D perhaps matches TRBD1 (5 bases). Trimming took 0 bases from V and 14 from J, leaving 23 bases between them. This CDR3 is built from 17 residues. In germline, CDR1 is MGHRA, CDR2 YSYEKL. CDR3 DNA: TGCGCCAGCAGCCAAGATGAGAGGCAGGGCTCTGGTGGAGCCCTCCACTTT. Translating it yields CASSQDERQGSGGALHF.

The chain combines TRBV27 with TRBJ1-1; D gene uncertain. Germline V gene data show CDR1 as MNHEY and CDR2 as SMNVEV (reference sequence). This CDR3 has 12 amino acids. The V gene lost 5 bases and the J gene lost 4 bases, with 8 bases spanning the gap. The CDR3, as DNA: TGTGCCAGCAGTCCCCCGGGCACTGAAGCTTTCTTT. It codes for CASSPPGTEAFF.

This chain connects TRBV20-1 to TRBJ2-5; D is uncertain. CDR1 is DFQATT, CDR2 SNEGSKA, per germline (reference sequence). This CDR3 is 12 amino acids long. The V end was cut by 3 bases, the J end by 5 bases, with 10 bases between. The CDR3 region has the DNA TGCAGTGCTAGTCCTGGTGAGGAGACCCAGTACTTC. Protein product: CSASPGEETQYF.

The chain couples TRBV15 to TRBJ1-1; TRBD1 matches 8 bases. The CDR3 runs 14 residues. Germline CDR1 LNHNV, CDR2 YYDKDF (reference sequence). The ends lost 0 bases at V and 3 bases at J; junction bases unmatched: 0. The CDR3 nucleotides read TGTGCCACCAGCAGAGAGACAGGGGACACTGAAGCTTTCTTT. Protein: CATSRETGDTEAFF.

Concerning this clone: One end of the junction is discordant with germline, which a read error may explain. J is TRBJ1-3 and V is TRBV6-5, with D hard to call. Germline V gene sequence: CDR1 MNHEY, CDR2 SVGAGI. The CDR3 consists of 14 residues. CDR3 DNA sequence: TGTGCCAGCAGTACGACAACCTCTGAAAACACCATATATTTT. Translation: CASSTTTSENTIYF.

This clone came up once. The rearrangement uses TRBV18 and TRBJ2-2; TRBD1 is a possible D gene (6 bases). Germline V lookup: CDR1 KGHSH, CDR2 LQKENI. Trimming removed 0 bases from V and 5 bases from J, with 10 bases in between. This CDR3 spans 15 amino acids. The CDR3 reads CASSPPGTPTGELFF. In DNA, the CDR3 is TGTGCCAGCTCACCACCGGGGACACCGACCGGGGAGCTGTTTTTT.

In this sample, this clone turned up a few times. The same CDR3 can be traced to other DNA sequences in this sample. This chain connects TRBV24-1 to TRBJ1-2; D remains ambiguous. The V gene's germline CDR1 is KGHDR and CDR2 SFDVKD. With 1 base removed from V and 8 bases from J, the gap between germline ends came to 10 bases. CDR3 length: 13 amino acids. The CDR3 DNA is TGTGCCACCAGTGATTTCGAGGGCGCGGGCTACACCTTC. Amino acids: CATSDFEGAGYTF.

V is TRBV5-1 and J is TRBJ1-1; D might be TRBD1 (5 bases). This CDR3 is 17 amino acids long. V was pared by 2 bases and J by 1 base, with 18 bases between. CDR1 and CDR2 (germline): SGHRS, YFSETQ. CDR3 loop: CASSFTSGVPGNTEAFF. For the CDR3, the DNA is TGCGCCAGCAGCTTCACATCGGGGGTCCCCGGGAACACTGAAGCTTTCTTT.

The chain joins TRBV7-8 to TRBJ2-3, with 12 bases that match TRBD2. J gave up 4 bases and V 2 bases, and 4 bases lay outside the gene matches. In germline, CDR1 is SGHVS, CDR2 FQNEAQ. This CDR3 has 16 residues. The CDR3, as DNA: TGTGCCAGCAGCTTAAGGACTAGCGGGGCTGCAGATACGCAGTATTTT. It codes for CASSLRTSGAADTQYF.

This chain links TRBV9 with TRBJ2-1, with TRBD1 matching 7 bases. This CDR3 region has 17 residues. Germline V CDR1 and CDR2: SGDLS, YYNGEE. Losses at the gene ends were 3 bases for V and 0 bases for J; bases not matched to a gene: 9. The CDR3 region is CASSEHQTGSSYNEQFF. CDR3 bases: TGTGCCAGCAGCGAGCACCAGACAGGGAGCTCCTACAATGAGCAGTTCTTC.

The chain has TRBV7-3 and TRBJ1-1; D is ambiguous. Looked up from germline, CDR1 is SGHTA and CDR2 is FQGTGA. V was shortened by 2 bases and J by 5 bases, with 12 bases between the two germline ends. The CDR3 totals 14 residues. The CDR3 sequence is CASSLGVLGTEAFF. CDR3 in DNA: TGTGCCAGCAGCTTAGGGGTACTAGGGACTGAAGCTTTCTTT. The variable domain in full, with the rest retrieved from reference TRBV7-3 and TRBJ1-1, is GAGVSQTPSNKVTEKGKYVELRCDPISGHTALYWYRQSLGQGPEFLIYFQGTGAADDSGLPNDRFFAVRPEGSVSTLKIQRTERGDSAVYLCASSLGVLGTEAFFGQGTRLTVV.

This sequence joins TRBV18 and TRBJ2-4, with 10 bases fitting TRBD1. With 3 bases clipped from V and 7 bases from J, the junction kept 9 bases outside the gene matches. CDR1 and CDR2 from the germline V gene are KGHSH and LQKENI. The CDR3 is 16 amino acids. The CDR3 loop reads CASSPLMTGGGNIQYF. CDR3 coding DNA: TGTGCCAGCTCACCCCTAATGACAGGGGGCGGGAACATTCAGTACTTC.

The chain is built from TRBV7-9 and TRBJ2-1, with 13 bases identical to TRBD2. The junction had 6 bases not matched to a gene; V was cut back by 5 bases and J by 5 bases. Per germline, CDR1 SEHNR and CDR2 FQNEAQ (reference sequence). This CDR3 region has 16 residues. The CDR3 loop is CASSLTSGGDDNEQFF. DNA of the CDR3: TGTGCCAGCAGCCTTACTAGCGGGGGGGACGACAATGAGCAGTTCTTC.

This chain connects TRBV10-3 to TRBJ1-1; perhaps TRBD1 as D (5 bases). The germline V and J ends were trimmed by 2 bases and 1 base, with 11 bases remaining between them. This CDR3 region has 15 residues. In germline, CDR1 is ENHRY, CDR2 SYGVKD. CDR3: CAISELGAQNTEAFF. As DNA, the CDR3 is TGTGCCATCAGTGAGCTTGGGGCTCAGAACACTGAAGCTTTCTTT.

J is TRBJ1-1 and V is TRBV9, with TRBD1 as a possible D gene (6 bases). CDR1 and CDR2 (germline): SGDLS, YYNGEE. The CDR3 runs 16 residues. Trimming removed 4 bases at V and 2 bases at J, with 18 bases between. CDR3 loop: CASSPRGHGINTEAFF. The CDR3 nucleotides are TGTGCCAGCAGCCCCCGGGGACACGGGATAAACACTGAAGCTTTCTTT.

The genes are TRBV5-1 and TRBJ2-7; perhaps TRBD1 as D (6 bases). From germline, CDR1 is SGHRS and CDR2 YFSETQ. The CDR3 loop spans 13 amino acids. Trimming pared 0 bases from V and 6 bases from J, leaving 10 bases between. CDR3 protein: CASSLGQGSEQYF. For the CDR3, the DNA is TGCGCCAGCAGCTTGGGTCAGGGGAGCGAGCAGTACTTC.

This rearrangement joins TRBV28 to TRBJ2-1; D perhaps matches TRBD1 (5 bases). The CDR3 covers 13 residues. Trimming cost V 11 bases and J 1 base, with 12 bases left between them. Germline CDR1 is MDHEN and CDR2 is SYDVKM. The CDR3 here is CAAEAGSYNEQFF. Written as DNA, the CDR3 is TGTGCCGCCGAGGCAGGGTCCTACAATGAGCAGTTCTTC.

The V gene is TRBV7-9, the J gene TRBJ2-2, with D perhaps TRBD2 (7 bases). The germline V and J ends were trimmed by 4 bases and 2 bases, with 11 bases remaining between them. Germline V gene lookup returns CDR1 SEHNR and CDR2 FQNEAQ (reference sequence). The CDR3 covers 15 residues. The CDR3 protein is CASSWGGANTGELFF. The CDR3 DNA reads TGTGCCAGCAGCTGGGGGGGCGCCAACACCGGGGAGCTGTTTTTT.

This rearrangement joins TRBV28 to TRBJ1-5; D gene ambiguous. CDR3 length: 16 residues. Deletions cut 6 bases from V and 2 bases from J, with 17 bases between. CDR1 and CDR2 from the germline V gene are MDHEN and SYDVKM. The CDR3 region has the DNA TGTGCCAGCAGCCCCCTGGGCGGGGTCGGCAATCAGCCCCAGCATTTT. This sequence encodes CASSPLGGVGNQPQHF.

This clone was seen more than once but under ten times. The V gene is TRBV2, the J gene TRBJ1-6; maybe TRBD1 (6 bases). The germline gives CDR1 SNHLY, CDR2 FYNNEI. The V gene lost 6 bases and the J gene lost 9 bases, with 15 bases spanning the gap. The length of the CDR3 is 14 residues. This CDR3 is CASSAGTSASPLHF. The DNA for the CDR3 is TGTGCCAGCAGCGCCGGGACATCCGCTTCACCCCTCCACTTT. Complete variable domain (other parts from reference TRBV2 and TRBJ1-6): EPEVTQTPSHQVTQMGQEVILRCVPISNHLYFYWYRQILGQKVEFLVSFYNNEISEKSEIFDDQFSVERPDGSNFTLKIRSTKLEDSAMYFCASSAGTSASPLHFGNGTRLTVT.

The J gene is TRBJ1-1, the V gene TRBV28, with a weak D call TRBD1 (5 bases). The germline V gene has CDR1 MDHEN and CDR2 SYDVKM. The CDR3 has 13 amino acids. The V end lost 2 bases, the J end lost 6 bases, and 10 bases lay between the germline ends. CDR3 nucleotide sequence: TGTGCCAGCAGTTTAGTGACAGAGGCTGAAGCTTTCTTT. The encoded protein is CASSLVTEAEAFF. Looking up the rest from reference TRBV28 and TRBJ1-1 gives the full variable domain: DVKVTQSSRYLVKRTGEKVFLECVQDMDHENMFWYRQDPGLGLRLIYFSYDVKMKEKGDIPEGYSVSREKKERFSLILESASTNQTSMYLCASSLVTEAEAFFGQGTRLTVV.

This clone was found a few times. The chain links TRBV18 to TRBJ1-6, with D uncertain. This CDR3 has 14 residues. Germline V CDR1 and CDR2: KGHSH, LQKENI. V was pared by 0 bases and J by 9 bases, with 9 bases between. CDR3 sequence: CASSPPAPSSPLHF. The DNA of the CDR3 is TGTGCCAGCTCACCACCGGCCCCCTCTTCACCCCTCCACTTT.